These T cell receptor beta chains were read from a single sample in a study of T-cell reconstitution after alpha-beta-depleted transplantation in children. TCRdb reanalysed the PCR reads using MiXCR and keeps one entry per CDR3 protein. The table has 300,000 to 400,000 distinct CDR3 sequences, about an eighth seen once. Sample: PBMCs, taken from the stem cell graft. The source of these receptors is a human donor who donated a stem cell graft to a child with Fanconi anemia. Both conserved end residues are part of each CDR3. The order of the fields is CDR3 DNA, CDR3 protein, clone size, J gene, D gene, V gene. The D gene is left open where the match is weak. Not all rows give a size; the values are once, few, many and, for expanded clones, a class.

TGTGCCAGCAGAGAGACTACCGAGCAGTACTTC CASRETTEQYF - TRBJ2-7 - TRBV6-2/TRBV6-3
TGTGCCAGCAGGGGGGGGGGGACAGGGGCTCATGAGCAGTTCTTC CASRGGGTGAHEQFF - TRBJ2-1 TRBD1 TRBV11-2
TGCAGTGCTAGCCCAAACTATGGCTACACCTTC CSASPNYGYTF - TRBJ1-2 - TRBV20-1
TGCGCCAGTTCGATGGCCGGGGTCACAGATACGCAGTATTTT CASSMAGVTDTQYF - TRBJ2-3 - TRBV5-1
TGTGCCACCAGTGGGCACGGGAGGAGCACAGATACGCAGTATTTT CATSGHGRSTDTQYF - TRBJ2-3 TRBD2 TRBV24-1
TGCGCCAGCAGCCAAGACTCGGGCAGGGAGCAGTTCTTC CASSQDSGREQFF - TRBJ2-1 - TRBV4-3
TGTGCCACCAGTAGTAACACAGGGGGGAATCAGCCCCAGCATTTT CATSSNTGGNQPQHF - TRBJ1-5 TRBD1 TRBV15
TGCGCCAGCAGCTTGGCCATGGGGAGCGGAGGGACCCAGTACTTC CASSLAMGSGGTQYF many TRBJ2-5 - TRBV5-1
TGTGCCAGCAGCTTACGGCGGGGGGATTTTAGCAATGAGCAGTTCTTC CASSLRRGDFSNEQFF many TRBJ2-1 TRBD2 TRBV7-2
TGTGCCAGCTCACAGACAGTTGAAACTGAAGCTTTCTTT CASSQTVETEAFF - TRBJ1-1 - TRBV18
TGTGCCATCTTTACGACAGGGGGCACTGAAGCTTTCTTT CAIFTTGGTEAFF - TRBJ1-1 TRBD1 TRBV28
TGTGCCAGCAGCTTAATCTGGGAGGACGAGCAGTTCTTC CASSLIWEDEQFF many TRBJ2-1 - TRBV11-2
TGCAGCGTTCGTACAGCTACGTCCACCGGGGAGCTGTTTTTT CSVRTATSTGELFF many TRBJ2-2 - TRBV29-1
TGTGCCAGCAGCCGTAGAGACAGGGAGGATGGCTACACCTTC CASSRRDREDGYTF - TRBJ1-2 TRBD1 TRBV3-1
TGTGCCAGCAGTTTTGGATTGGACGATGGCACTGAAGCTTTCTTT CASSFGLDDGTEAFF medium-sized TRBJ1-1 - TRBV12-3/TRBV12-4
TGTGCTTGGGGTTGGTCCCACAATGAGCAGTTCTTC CAWGWSHNEQFF few TRBJ2-1 - TRBV30
TGCGCCAGCAGCTTGGCCCCGGACGGGAATGGCTACACCTTC CASSLAPDGNGYTF many TRBJ1-2 - TRBV5-1
TGTGCCAGCAGCCCCCCACAGGGGAAGGTTGGCTACACCTTC CASSPPQGKVGYTF few TRBJ1-2 TRBD1 TRBV9
TGTGCCAGCAGCCAGGGTAGCGGGGAGTCCACAGATACGCAGTATTTT CASSQGSGESTDTQYF - TRBJ2-3 TRBD2 TRBV3-1
TGCAGTGCTAGACGCCCCTCCCTAGGGGTCGCTACGCAGTATTTT CSARRPSLGVATQYF many TRBJ2-3 - TRBV20-1
TGTGCCAGCAGCCAATACCAGGGGTTGAACACTGAAGCTTTCTTT CASSQYQGLNTEAFF many TRBJ1-1 - TRBV14
TGCAGCGTCGACGTCTTGGAGTCGGGCCTGATCAGAGGTACGCAGTATTTT CSVDVLESGLIRGTQYF - TRBJ2-3 - TRBV29-1
TGCGCCAGCAGCCAAGATGTTCGGGCCGGGGAGCTGTTTTTT CASSQDVRAGELFF - TRBJ2-2 - TRBV4-3
TGTGCCAGCAGCGCCGGGCCCAGCGGTACTGAAGCTTTCTTT CASSAGPSGTEAFF many TRBJ1-1 - TRBV9
TGTGCCACCAGCAGAGTCGGGGACAGCTCCTTTGAAGCTTTCTTT CATSRVGDSSFEAFF - TRBJ1-1 TRBD1 TRBV15
TGTGCCAGCAGTGAACCGAACCTAGCCAAAAACATTCAGTACTTC CASSEPNLAKNIQYF - TRBJ2-4 - TRBV6-1
TGCAGCGTTGAAGCGGCCGACGGACTGCCGTACTTC CSVEAADGLPYF - TRBJ2-5 - TRBV29-1
TGCAGTGCAACCGGGATCTACAATGAGCAGTTCTTC CSATGIYNEQFF - TRBJ2-1 - TRBV20-1
TGCAGTGCTAGCGGAATCCGGGACAGGGGGGGAGAGACCCAGTACTTC CSASGIRDRGGETQYF few TRBJ2-5 TRBD1 TRBV20-1
TGTGCCAGCACCCTTTCGTACACCGGGGAGCTGTTTTTT CASTLSYTGELFF - TRBJ2-2 - TRBV12-3/TRBV12-4
TGTGCCAGCAGCCAAGTTATTTGGGGACAAGGCAATCAGCCCCAGCATTTT CASSQVIWGQGNQPQHF many TRBJ1-5 - TRBV4-2
TGTGCCACCAGTGATGGGGCCCGTAGCAGCGGGGGCGGAACCGGGGAGCTGTTTTTT CATSDGARSSGGGTGELFF few TRBJ2-2 TRBD2 TRBV24-1
TGCGCCAGCAGTCCGGGGATTAGTCAGCCCCAGCATTTT CASSPGISQPQHF many TRBJ1-5 - TRBV10-2
TGTGCCAGCAGTTTTGGCGCACAGGGGGGCAACACCGGGGAGCTGTTTTTT CASSFGAQGGNTGELFF few TRBJ2-2 TRBD1 TRBV28
TGTGCCACCAGTGATTACGGGGGGGGCTCCTACAATGAGCAGTTCTTC CATSDYGGGSYNEQFF - TRBJ2-1 TRBD2 TRBV24-1
TGTGCCAGCAGCTTAAAAGGGGAGCACACCATATATTTT CASSLKGEHTIYF - TRBJ1-3 - TRBV7-6
TGTGCCAGCAGTTTCTCCGGGGGGGAGTCGAGTGAGCAGTTCTTC CASSFSGGESSEQFF many TRBJ2-1 TRBD2 TRBV12-3/TRBV12-4
TGCGCCAGCTGGGACATCAACCAAGAGACCCAGTACTTC CASWDINQETQYF few TRBJ2-5 - TRBV5-1
TGCAGTGCCTCAAGTGGGGTAAGGAACACTGAAGCTTTCTTT CSASSGVRNTEAFF - TRBJ1-1 - TRBV20-1
TGTGCCAGCAGCTTGGCCACTGGCGGTTGGGAGACCCAGTACTTC CASSLATGGWETQYF - TRBJ2-5 - TRBV5-5
TGCAGCGTTGTCTTTTTGGCAGGTGAGCAGTTCTTC CSVVFLAGEQFF - TRBJ2-1 - TRBV29-1
TGCGCCAGCAGCCTTACAGGGGATAACTACAATGAGCAGTTCTTC CASSLTGDNYNEQFF few TRBJ2-1 TRBD1 TRBV5-1
TGTGCCAGCAGCGGGCCGGGACAGGGTGGCTATGGCTACACCTTC CASSGPGQGGYGYTF - TRBJ1-2 TRBD1 TRBV4-2
TGCGCCAGCAGCTTATGGAGGGGTGTCGGGGAGCTGTTTTTT CASSLWRGVGELFF - TRBJ2-2 - TRBV5-1
TGTGCCAGCAGCTCCGCAAGTTATAGCAATCAGCCCCAGCATTTT CASSSASYSNQPQHF many TRBJ1-5 - TRBV5-6